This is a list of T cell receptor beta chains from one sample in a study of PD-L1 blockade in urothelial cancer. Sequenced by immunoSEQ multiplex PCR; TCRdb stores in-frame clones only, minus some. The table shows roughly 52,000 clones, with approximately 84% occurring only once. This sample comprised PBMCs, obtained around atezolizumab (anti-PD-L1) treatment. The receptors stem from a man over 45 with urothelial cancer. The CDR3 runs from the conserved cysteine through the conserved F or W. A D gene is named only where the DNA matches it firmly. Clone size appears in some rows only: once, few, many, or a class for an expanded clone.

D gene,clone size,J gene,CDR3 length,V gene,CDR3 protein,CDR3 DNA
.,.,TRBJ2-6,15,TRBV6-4,CATGTRTSGANVLTF,TGTGCGACAGGGACTAGAACATCAGGGGCCAACGTCCTGACTTTC
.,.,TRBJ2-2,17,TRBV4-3,CASSQDTPGKDTGELFF,TGCGCCAGCAGCCAAGATACGCCCGGGAAGGATACCGGGGAGCTGTTTTTT
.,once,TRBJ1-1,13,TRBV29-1,CSVERQLNTEAFF,TGCAGCGTTGAACGCCAGTTGAACACTGAAGCTTTCTTT
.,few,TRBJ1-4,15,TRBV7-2,CASSPRWGRSEKLFF,TGTGCCAGCAGCCCTAGGTGGGGGCGCAGTGAAAAACTGTTTTTT
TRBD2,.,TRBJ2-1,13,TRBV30,CAWLAGGNNEQFF,TGTGCCTGGCTAGCGGGAGGGAACAATGAGCAGTTCTTC
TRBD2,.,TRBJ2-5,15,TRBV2,CASRNGLVDGETQYF,TGTGCCAGCAGAAACGGACTAGTCGATGGAGAGACCCAGTACTTC
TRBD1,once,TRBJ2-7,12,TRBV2,CASRPLGQGARF,TGTGCCAGCAGACCACTGGGACAGGGAGCCAGGTTC
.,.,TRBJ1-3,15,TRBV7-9,CASSLNTGSGNTIYF,TGTGCCAGCAGCCTCAATACAGGCTCTGGAAACACCATATATTTT
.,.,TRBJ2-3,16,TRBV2,CASSEDGQISTDTQYF,TGTGCCAGCAGTGAAGACGGACAGATTAGCACAGATACGCAGTATTTT
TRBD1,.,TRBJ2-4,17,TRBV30,CAWSLWTGEFAKNIQYF,TGTGCCTGGAGTCTTTGGACAGGGGAATTTGCCAAAAACATTCAGTACTTC
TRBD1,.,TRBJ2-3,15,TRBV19,CASSSRDRGADTQYF,TGTGCCAGTAGTTCGCGGGACAGGGGGGCAGATACGCAGTATTTT
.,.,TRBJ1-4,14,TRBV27,CASSFGIPDEKLFF,TGTGCCAGCAGTTTCGGGATACCCGATGAAAAACTGTTTTTT
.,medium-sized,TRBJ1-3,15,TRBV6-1,CASKPGSREGNTIYF,TGTGCCAGCAAACCAGGCTCCCGAGAGGGAAACACCATATATTTT
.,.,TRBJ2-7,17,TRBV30,CAWAYGAIILSSYEQYF,TGTGCCTGGGCCTATGGGGCCATCATATTAAGCTCCTACGAGCAGTACTTC
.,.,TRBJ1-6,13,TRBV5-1,CASSLLDNSPLHF,TGCGCCAGCAGCTTGTTAGATAATTCACCCCTCCACTTT
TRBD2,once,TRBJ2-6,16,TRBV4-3,CASSQASGSGANVLTF,TGCGCCAGCAGCCAAGCTAGCGGGTCTGGGGCCAACGTCCTGACTTTC
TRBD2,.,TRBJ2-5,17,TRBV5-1,CASSLSISGGSQETQYF,TGCGCCAGCAGCTTGTCTATTAGCGGGGGTTCTCAAGAGACCCAGTACTTC
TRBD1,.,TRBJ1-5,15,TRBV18,CASSPGTGITQPQHF,TGTGCCAGCTCCCCCGGGACAGGGATTACTCAGCCCCAGCATTTT
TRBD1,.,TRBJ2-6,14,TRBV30,CAWQGAGGANVLTF,TGTGCCTGGCAGGGGGCCGGTGGGGCCAACGTCCTGACTTTC
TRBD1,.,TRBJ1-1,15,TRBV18,CASSGTGGRDTEAFF,TGTGCCAGCTCCGGGACAGGGGGGCGGGACACTGAAGCTTTCTTT
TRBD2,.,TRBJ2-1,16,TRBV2,CASRGRTSGAYNEQFF,TGTGCCAGCAGGGGGAGGACTAGCGGGGCCTACAATGAGCAGTTCTTC
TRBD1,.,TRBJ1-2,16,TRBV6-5,CASSSSTGGAKYGYTF,TGTGCCAGCAGTTCTTCCACAGGGGGCGCAAAGTATGGCTACACCTTC
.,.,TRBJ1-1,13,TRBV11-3,CASSQLLNTEAFF,TGTGCCAGCAGCCAACTATTAAACACTGAAGCTTTCTTT
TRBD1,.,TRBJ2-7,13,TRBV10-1,CASSPGTGYEQYF,TGCGCCAGCAGTCCCGGGACAGGGTACGAGCAGTACTTC
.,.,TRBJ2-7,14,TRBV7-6,CASSLAVRGYEQYF,TGTGCCAGCAGCTTAGCTGTCCGGGGCTACGAGCAGTACTTC
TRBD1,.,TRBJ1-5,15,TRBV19,CASRGQVEVNQPQHF,TGTGCCAGTAGGGGACAGGTAGAGGTCAATCAGCCCCAGCATTTT
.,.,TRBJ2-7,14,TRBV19,CASSYRENSYEQYF,TGTGCCAGTAGCTACAGGGAGAACTCCTACGAGCAGTACTTC
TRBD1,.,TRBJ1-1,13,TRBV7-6,CASSQGANTEAFF,TGTGCCAGCAGCCAGGGGGCGAACACTGAAGCTTTCTTT
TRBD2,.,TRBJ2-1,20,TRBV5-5,CASSLDYFRASGGSYNEQFF,TGTGCCAGCAGCTTGGATTATTTTAGGGCTAGCGGGGGGTCCTACAATGAGCAGTTCTTC
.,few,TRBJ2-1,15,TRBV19,CASSIGSTRAEVQFF,TGTGCCAGTAGTATTGGCTCGACTAGGGCAGAGGTACAGTTCTTC
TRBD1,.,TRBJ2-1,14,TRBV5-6,CASSRGQGYNEQFF,TGTGCCAGCAGCCGGGGACAGGGCTACAATGAGCAGTTCTTC
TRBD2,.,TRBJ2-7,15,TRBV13,CASSLGLAGGYEQYF,TGTGCCAGCAGCTTAGGGCTAGCGGGGGGCTACGAGCAGTACTTC
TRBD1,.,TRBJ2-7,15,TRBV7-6,CASSLGDRGVYEQYF,TGTGCCAGCAGCTTAGGAGACAGGGGGGTCTACGAGCAGTACTTC
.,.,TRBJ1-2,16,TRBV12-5,CASGLVTYGEGYGYTF,TGTGCTAGTGGTTTGGTAACATACGGAGAGGGATATGGCTACACCTTC
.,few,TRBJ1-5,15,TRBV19,CASSMKSGVYQPQHF,TGTGCCAGTAGTATGAAGTCAGGGGTATATCAGCCCCAGCATTTT
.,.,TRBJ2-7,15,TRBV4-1,CASSALGESRYEQYF,TGCGCCAGCAGCGCTCTGGGAGAGTCCCGCTACGAGCAGTACTTC
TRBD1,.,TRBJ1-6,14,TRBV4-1,CASSHTGGNSPLHF,TGCGCCAGCAGCCATACAGGGGGGAATTCACCCCTCCACTTT
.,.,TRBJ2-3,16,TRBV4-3,CASSPTEWGGTDTQYF,TGCGCCAGCAGCCCCACGGAGTGGGGGGGCACAGATACGCAGTATTTT
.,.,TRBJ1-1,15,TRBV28,CASSPPTGMNTEAFF,TGTGCCAGCAGTCCTCCGACAGGTATGAACACTGAAGCTTTCTTT
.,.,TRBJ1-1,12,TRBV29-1,CSVDSLNTEAFF,TGCAGCGTTGACAGTTTGAACACTGAAGCTTTCTTT
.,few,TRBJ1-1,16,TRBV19,CASSPAERRGLTEAFF,TGTGCCAGTAGTCCCGCGGAGCGTCGGGGTCTCACTGAAGCTTTCTTT
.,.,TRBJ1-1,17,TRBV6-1,CASSEIAPSRDTREAFF,TGTGCCAGCAGTGAGATAGCCCCAAGCCGGGACACCCGTGAAGCTTTCTTT
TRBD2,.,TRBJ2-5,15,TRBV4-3,CASSQWEGRGETQYF,TGCGCCAGCAGCCAGTGGGAGGGGCGGGGGGAGACCCAGTACTTC
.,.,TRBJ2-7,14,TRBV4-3,CASSQEGRGYEQYF,TGCGCCAGCAGCCAAGAGGGGCGGGGCTACGAGCAGTACTTC
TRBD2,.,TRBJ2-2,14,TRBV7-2,CASRLGLATGELFF,TGTGCCAGCAGACTGGGACTAGCGACCGGGGAGCTGTTTTTT
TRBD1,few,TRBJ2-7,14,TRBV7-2,CASSWGQGPNEQYF,TGTGCCAGCAGCTGGGGACAGGGTCCTAACGAGCAGTACTTC
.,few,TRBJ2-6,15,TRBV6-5,CASTQGGGGANVLTF,TGTGCCAGCACCCAAGGGGGGGGTGGGGCCAACGTCCTGACTTTC
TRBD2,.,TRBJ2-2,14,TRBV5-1,CASPGTKNTGELFF,TGCGCCAGCCCCGGGACTAAAAACACCGGGGAGCTGTTTTTT
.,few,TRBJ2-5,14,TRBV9,CASSEGVAQETQYF,TGTGCCAGCAGCGAAGGGGTAGCCCAAGAGACCCAGTACTTC
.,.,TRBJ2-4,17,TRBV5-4,CASSPGGTTLAKNIQYF,TGTGCCAGCAGCCCGGGTGGTACAACGCTAGCCAAAAACATTCAGTACTTC
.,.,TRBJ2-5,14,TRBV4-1,CASSQEPSQETQYF,TGCGCCAGCAGCCAAGAACCCAGCCAAGAGACCCAGTACTTC
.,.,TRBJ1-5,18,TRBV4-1,CASSQDSREGVGNQPQHF,TGCGCCAGCAGCCAAGATTCCCGTGAGGGTGTGGGCAATCAGCCCCAGCATTTT
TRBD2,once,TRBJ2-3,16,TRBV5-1,CASSLAGVAGADTQYF,TGCGCCAGCAGCTTGGCCGGAGTAGCGGGTGCAGATACGCAGTATTTT